A single sample is the source of the 20 T cell receptor beta chains below, sequenced in a study of identical twins. Via MiXCR, TCRdb re-called the 5' RACE reads, giving one row per CDR3 protein. The data show approximately 530,000 distinct CDR3 sequences, 20% to 25% seen once. The same specimen was also included in a second study, on yellow fever vaccine responses in identical twins.

Sequencing used CD4+ T cells sorted from blood. These receptors all come from a woman aged 18-30 years in good health.

The sample holds a few counts of this clonotype. The chain combines TRBV12-3 or TRBV12-4 with TRBJ2-5; D may be TRBD1 or TRBD2 (5 bases each). With 5 bases removed from V and 4 bases from J, the gap between germline ends came to 14 bases. This CDR3 is 14 amino acids long. As DNA, the CDR3 is TGTGCCAGCAGTCCCGGGACGGTTGGAGAGACCCAGTACTTC. As protein: CASSPGTVGETQYF.

The CDR3 loop reads CASSQAGAGANVLTF. The CDR3, as DNA: TGTGCCAGCAGCCAAGCTGGGGCTGGGGCCAACGTCCTGACTTTC. This sequence joins TRBV3-1 and TRBJ2-6; D gene ambiguous. Germline CDR1 reads LGHDT; CDR2 reads YNNKEL (reference sequence). Trimming took off 1 base at V and 2 bases at J, with 6 bases between the two ends. This CDR3 has 15 amino acids.

This chain links TRBV5-1 with TRBJ2-2, with 7 nucleotides matching TRBD1. Germline trimming cut 4 bases from V and 5 bases from J; bases unmatched to any gene: 5. The length of the CDR3 is 14 residues. Germline V gene lookup returns CDR1 SGHRS and CDR2 YFSETQ. CDR3 nucleotide sequence: TGCGCCAGCAGCCCGACAGGGATGACCGGGGAGCTGTTTTTT. Translation gives CASSPTGMTGELFF.

This clonotype was seen only once. This sequence joins TRBV7-9 and TRBJ2-2, with D maybe TRBD2 (5 bases). The V gene's germline CDR1 is SEHNR and CDR2 FQNEAQ (reference sequence). The CDR3 totals 17 residues. Trimming stripped 1 base from V and 1 base from J, with 13 bases between. This CDR3 reads CASSLGGRRVNTGELFF. The CDR3 DNA sequence: TGTGCCAGCAGCTTAGGAGGACGGCGGGTGAACACCGGGGAGCTGTTTTTT.

The V gene is TRBV4-1, the J gene TRBJ1-2; the D is unclear. The CDR3 length is 16 residues. Trimming took 0 bases from V and 2 from J, leaving 13 bases between them. The germline gives CDR1 MGHRA, CDR2 YSYEKL. The CDR3 DNA sequence: TGCGCCAGCAGCCAAGATATGGGTGGCATGAACTATGGCTACACCTTC. The encoded protein is CASSQDMGGMNYGYTF.

This clonotype was observed a handful of times. CDR3 loop: CASSFGRWAEAFF. CDR3 coding DNA: TGTGCCAGCAGTTTTGGTCGGTGGGCTGAAGCTTTCTTT. The rearrangement uses TRBV12-3 or TRBV12-4 and TRBJ1-1, with unresolved D. The V end was cut by 3 bases, the J end by 6 bases, with 11 bases between. The CDR3 length is 13 residues.

This clonotype was counted between two and nine times. J is TRBJ2-7 and V is TRBV3-1; weak D call: TRBD2 (7 bases). Germline CDR1 reads LGHDT; CDR2 reads YNNKEL (reference sequence). V was trimmed by 7 bases and J by 3 bases, leaving 16 bases between them. The CDR3 has 14 residues. The CDR3 loop reads CASTGGGGVYEQYF. The CDR3 DNA follows: TGTGCCAGCACTGGGGGAGGGGGGGTCTACGAGCAGTACTTC.

This clonotype was detected many times. The CDR3 region has the DNA TGTGCCAGCAGCTCCCTCAGTTACGAGCAGTACTTC. Its translation is CASSSLSYEQYF. V and J are TRBV11-2 and TRBJ2-7, with D hard to call. Germline V gene data show CDR1 as SGHAT and CDR2 as FQNNGV. Trimming cost V 4 bases and J 4 bases, with 8 bases left between them. This CDR3 region has 12 residues.

This clonotype occurred a few times. The gene calls are TRBV6-5 and TRBJ2-6; D is unresolved. Deletions cut 3 bases from V and 2 bases from J, with 8 bases between. The CDR3 is 15 amino acids. Germline values: CDR1 MNHEY, CDR2 SVGAGI. CDR3 coding DNA: TGTGCCAGCAGTTATCGGGTCACTGGGGCCAACGTCCTGACTTTC. Translating it yields CASSYRVTGANVLTF.

The V call is TRBV7-8, the J call TRBJ1-2; the D gene is possibly TRBD1 (6 bases). This CDR3 has 16 amino acids. Deletions cut 2 bases from V and 2 bases from J, with 15 bases between. The germline CDR1 and CDR2 sequences are SGHVS and FQNEAQ. CDR3 sequence (DNA): TGTGCCAGCAGCTTATCAGGGGCGTTCGAGAACTATGGCTACACCTTC. Its protein product is CASSLSGAFENYGYTF.

This CDR3 is CASRPGGEQETQYF. The CDR3 DNA sequence: TGCGCCAGCAGACCCGGCGGTGAACAAGAGACCCAGTACTTC. The chain combines TRBV5-1 with TRBJ2-5; D not certain. V was clipped by 5 bases and J by 2 bases, with 13 bases between them. CDR1 is SGHRS and CDR2 is YFSETQ in the germline V gene. The CDR3 has 14 residues.

CDR3 residues: CAISEGQGVQPQHF. CDR3 nucleotide sequence: TGTGCCATCAGTGAGGGACAGGGGGTTCAGCCCCAGCATTTT. V usage is TRBV10-3 and J usage is TRBJ1-5, with TRBD1 matching over 10 bases. Unmatched junction bases numbered 1, after V lost 2 bases and J lost 6 bases. The CDR3 covers 14 residues. CDR1 and CDR2 from the germline V gene are ENHRY and SYGVKD.

This chain links TRBV5-1 with TRBJ2-2; D is undetermined. V was clipped by 4 bases and J by 4 bases, with 14 bases between them. The CDR3 covers 15 residues. Germline values: CDR1 SGHRS, CDR2 YFSETQ. The CDR3 DNA follows: TGCGCCAGCAGCCCCCGAACGGACCTCACCGGGGAGCTGTTTTTT. This encodes CASSPRTDLTGELFF.

The gene calls are TRBV12-3 or TRBV12-4 and TRBJ1-1; a weak D match, TRBD1 (5 bases). V dropped 3 bases and J dropped 4 bases, with 9 bases sitting between them. The CDR3 extends over 13 amino acids. CDR3 amino acids: CASSFGGVTEAFF. In DNA, the CDR3 is TGTGCCAGCAGTTTCGGGGGGGTCACTGAAGCTTTCTTT.

In its sample, this clonotype was seen many times. V is TRBV5-6 and J is TRBJ1-5, with 7 nucleotides matching TRBD1. The J segment lost 7 bases and the V segment lost 4 bases, leaving 11 bases of the junction unmatched. This CDR3 has 15 amino acids. CDR1 SGHDT and CDR2 YYEEEE come from the germline V gene. This CDR3 is CASSPSDRFGQPQHF. As DNA, the CDR3 is TGTGCCAGCAGCCCCTCGGACAGGTTCGGACAGCCCCAGCATTTT.

This chain links TRBV4-2 with TRBJ2-1, with D perhaps TRBD2 (5 bases). In germline, CDR1 is LGHNA, CDR2 YNFKEQ. Trimming took 0 bases from V and 7 from J, leaving 13 bases between them. The CDR3 is made up of 15 amino acids. The CDR3 is CASSQDSNPGNEQFF. CDR3 bases: TGTGCCAGCAGCCAAGACAGCAACCCGGGGAATGAGCAGTTCTTC.

The genes are TRBV27 and TRBJ1-4; TRBD1 aligns across 8 bases. This CDR3 has 14 residues. The V and J ends lost 5 bases and 8 bases, in that order; junction bases with no gene match: 7. Germline V lookup: CDR1 MNHEY, CDR2 SMNVEV (reference sequence). The CDR3 region has the DNA TGTGCCAGCAGTAGACAGGGGAATACAGAAAAACTGTTTTTT. Translation: CASSRQGNTEKLFF.

The chain uses TRBV28 and TRBJ2-7, with D maybe TRBD2 (6 bases). The CDR3 is 13 residues long. Trimming stripped 3 bases from V and 3 bases from J, with 9 bases between. Germline-derived CDR1 and CDR2 are MDHEN and SYDVKM. This CDR3 reads CASSFVGSYEQYV. The CDR3, as DNA: TGTGCCAGCAGTTTTGTCGGGAGCTACGAGCAGTACGTC.

This clonotype was detected a few times. The V gene is TRBV10-3, the J gene TRBJ2-1, with TRBD2 matching 7 bases. Germline V gives CDR1 ENHRY, CDR2 SYGVKD. The CDR3 has 14 amino acids. After removal of 7 bases from V and 2 bases from J, the junction contained 5 bases not matched to a gene. The CDR3 loop is CAINTGGAYNEQFF. CDR3 DNA sequence: TGTGCCATCAATACGGGGGGAGCCTACAATGAGCAGTTCTTC.

This chain links TRBV7-3 with TRBJ2-1; D is tentatively TRBD1 or TRBD2 (5 bases each). The CDR3 totals 13 residues. V shed 8 bases and J shed 10 bases, with 18 bases lying between them. CDR1 and CDR2 (germline): SGHTA, FQGTGA. The CDR3 protein is CASSFLTGREQFF. The CDR3, as DNA: TGTGCCAGCTCTTTCCTCACGGGGCGAGAGCAGTTCTTC.